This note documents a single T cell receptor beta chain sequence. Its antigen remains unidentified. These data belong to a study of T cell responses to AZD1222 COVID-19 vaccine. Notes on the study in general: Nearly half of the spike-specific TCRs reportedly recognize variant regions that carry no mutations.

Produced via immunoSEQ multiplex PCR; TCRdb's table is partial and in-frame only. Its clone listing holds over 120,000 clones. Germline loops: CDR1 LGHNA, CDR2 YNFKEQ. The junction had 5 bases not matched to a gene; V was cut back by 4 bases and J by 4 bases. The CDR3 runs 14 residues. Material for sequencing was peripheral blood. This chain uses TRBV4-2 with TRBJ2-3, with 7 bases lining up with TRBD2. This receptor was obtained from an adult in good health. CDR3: CASSLGTTPDTQYF. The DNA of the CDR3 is TGTGCCAGCAGCCTCGGGACTACACCAGATACGCAGTATTTT.